This is a list of T cell receptor beta chains from one sample in a study of cytomegalovirus exposure and HLA in healthy donors. The repertoire was sequenced with immunoSEQ multiplex PCR; TCRdb's copy has only in-frame clones and lacks some. The table lists about 100,000 clones, 80% to 90% of them singletons. The sequenced sample consisted of PBMCs. The receptors were sampled from a woman between 18 and 29 years old in good health and CMV-seronegative. Each CDR3 is given with its conserved first and last residue. Each record gives: D gene, J gene, clone size, V gene, CDR3 protein, CDR3 DNA. A D gene is named only where the DNA matches it firmly. The size field is filled for only some rows; it gives once, few, many or a size class.

d_call: -
j_call: TRBJ2-1
clone_size: -
v_call: TRBV28
cdr3_aa: CASTLQGFSYNEQFF
cdr3_nt: TGTGCCAGCACCTTACAGGGATTCTCCTACAATGAGCAGTTCTTC

d_call: TRBD2
j_call: TRBJ2-1
clone_size: -
v_call: TRBV15
cdr3_aa: CATSDLGLAEYNEQFF
cdr3_nt: TGTGCCACCAGCGACTTGGGACTAGCAGAATACAATGAGCAGTTCTTC

d_call: -
j_call: TRBJ2-7
clone_size: -
v_call: TRBV10-1
cdr3_aa: CASSESILSKSSYEQYF
cdr3_nt: TGCGCCAGCAGTGAGTCGATACTTTCCAAAAGCTCCTACGAGCAGTACTTC

d_call: -
j_call: TRBJ1-1
clone_size: -
v_call: TRBV10-3
cdr3_aa: CAIREGAEAFF
cdr3_nt: TGTGCCATCAGGGAGGGAGCTGAAGCTTTCTTT

d_call: TRBD1
j_call: TRBJ1-1
clone_size: -
v_call: TRBV5-4
cdr3_aa: CASSLGSVWTGNTEAFF
cdr3_nt: TGTGCCAGCAGCTTGGGGAGCGTTTGGACAGGGAACACTGAAGCTTTCTTT

d_call: TRBD1
j_call: TRBJ1-6
clone_size: -
v_call: TRBV16
cdr3_aa: CASSITGTAYSPLHF
cdr3_nt: TGTGCCAGCAGTATAACCGGGACAGCGTATTCACCCCTCCACTTT

d_call: -
j_call: TRBJ1-5
clone_size: -
v_call: TRBV15
cdr3_aa: CATSRDRSNQPQHF
cdr3_nt: TGTGCCACCAGCAGGGACAGAAGCAATCAGCCCCAGCATTTT

d_call: -
j_call: TRBJ2-5
clone_size: -
v_call: TRBV30
cdr3_aa: CAWGGRVKAQYF
cdr3_nt: TGTGCCTGGGGAGGACGGGTTAAGGCCCAGTACTTC

d_call: -
j_call: TRBJ2-5
clone_size: -
v_call: TRBV7-8
cdr3_aa: CASSSSGRETQYF
cdr3_nt: TGTGCCAGCAGCTCCTCTGGGAGGGAGACCCAGTACTTC

d_call: TRBD1
j_call: TRBJ2-1
clone_size: few
v_call: TRBV5-6
cdr3_aa: CASSLPRGPYNEQFF
cdr3_nt: TGTGCCAGCAGCTTGCCAAGGGGGCCGTACAATGAGCAGTTCTTC

d_call: -
j_call: TRBJ2-7
clone_size: -
v_call: TRBV28
cdr3_aa: CASSLQIGSYEQYF
cdr3_nt: TGTGCCAGCAGTTTACAGATTGGCAGTTACGAGCAGTACTTC

d_call: -
j_call: TRBJ2-7
clone_size: -
v_call: TRBV5-6
cdr3_aa: CASSLEYNEQYF
cdr3_nt: TGTGCCAGCAGCTTGGAATATAACGAGCAGTACTTC

d_call: -
j_call: TRBJ1-5
clone_size: few
v_call: TRBV6-5
cdr3_aa: CASSYSNRGHQPQHF
cdr3_nt: TGTGCCAGCAGTTACTCGAACAGAGGGCATCAGCCCCAGCATTTT

d_call: TRBD1
j_call: TRBJ1-5
clone_size: once
v_call: TRBV28
cdr3_aa: CASSPKGASNQPQHF
cdr3_nt: TGTGCCAGCAGCCCTAAGGGGGCTAGCAATCAGCCCCAGCATTTT